The clone carrying this T cell receptor (beta chain) was seen many times. Genomic DNA served as template for TCR beta VDJ and CDR3 profiling. TCRdb recomputed calls from the reads with MiXCR, one row per CDR3 protein. In the table there are fewer than 80,000 distinct CDR3 sequences, roughly 72% of which are singletons. This sample was taken from a study of CD8+CD57+ T cells in acquired aplastic anemia. Study information: The DNA of sorted CD4+ and CD8+ cells averaged 3.2 ug.

For sequencing, patients were chosen who had shown expansion of CD8+CD57+ cells by flow cytometry. The source is a human donor with aplastic anemia. Sequenced material: sorted CD4+, CD8+, or CD8+CD57+ T cells (not recorded which) from PBMCs.

The CDR3 sequence is CASSQQGEGIRETQYF. In nucleotides, the CDR3 is TGCGCCAGCAGCCAACAGGGGGAGGGGATAAGGGAGACCCAGTACTTC. V is TRBV4-1 and J is TRBJ2-5; D assignment may be TRBD1 or TRBD2 (7 bases each). This CDR3 is 16 amino acids long. The ends were cut back, 2 bases at V and 5 bases at J, with 18 bases in the middle. Germline values: CDR1 MGHRA, CDR2 YSYEKL.